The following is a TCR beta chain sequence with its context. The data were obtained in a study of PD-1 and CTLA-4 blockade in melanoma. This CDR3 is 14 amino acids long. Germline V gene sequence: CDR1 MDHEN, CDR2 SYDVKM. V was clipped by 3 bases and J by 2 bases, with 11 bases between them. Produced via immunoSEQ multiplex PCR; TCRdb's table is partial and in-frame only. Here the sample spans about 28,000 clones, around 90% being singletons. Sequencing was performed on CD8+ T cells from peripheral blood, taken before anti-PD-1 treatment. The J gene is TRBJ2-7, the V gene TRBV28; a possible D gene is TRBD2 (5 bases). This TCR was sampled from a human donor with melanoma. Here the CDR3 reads CASSFEGQPYEQYF. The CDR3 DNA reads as TGTGCCAGCAGTTTTGAGGGCCAGCCCTACGAGCAGTACTTC.